Presented here are 10 T cell receptor beta chains from one specimen sequenced in a study of breast tumors, draining lymph nodes, adjacent tissues (dated by TCRdb to 2016 to 2017). Library prep was done by multiplex PCR. Sequencer: Illumina HiSeq 2000. TCRdb reran the public reads through fastp at Q25 and MiXCR, keeping productive beta chains. Under each unique CDR3 protein, matching rows form one entry showing the most common genes and DNA. This sample holds roughly 80,000 distinct CDR3 sequences; approximately 19% were observed only once. The ten largest clones take up over 2% of the sample. The lymph node samples were taken from the axillary draining lymph nodes of breast cancer patients. Source material: axillary lymph node tissue. The receptor set was obtained from a female donor with breast cancer. Some clones in this sample may be carry-over from other donors' samples.

This clonotype showed up many times. The V and J genes are TRBV20-1 and TRBJ2-5, with 13 bases aligning to TRBD2. CDR1 and CDR2 from the germline V gene are DFQATT and SNEGSKA (reference sequence). The CDR3 has 15 amino acids. The V and J ends lost 6 bases and 7 bases, in that order; junction bases with no gene match: 11. CDR3 bases: TGCAGTGCCACAACTAGCGGGAGGGCCTTGGGGACCCAGTACTTC. Protein sequence: CSATTSGRALGTQYF.

This clonotype was seen many times. The rearrangement links TRBV6-2 or TRBV6-3 to TRBJ2-1, with 7 nucleotides matching TRBD2. The germline CDR1 and CDR2 sequences are MNHEY and SVGEGT. Trimming cost V 6 bases and J 8 bases; bases outside gene matches: 16. The CDR3 runs to 16 residues. Written as DNA, the CDR3 is TGTGCCAGCAGCCCGGGGACTAAAGGGGTGAGCTATGAGCAGTTCTTC. Protein: CASSPGTKGVSYEQFF.

This clonotype is a singleton in its sample. The chain combines TRBV6-6 with TRBJ2-5, with D possibly matching TRBD2 (5 bases). Trimming stripped 5 bases from V and 13 bases from J, with 17 bases between. Germline CDR1 and CDR2: MNHNY and SVGAGI (reference sequence). The CDR3 totals 12 residues. CDR3 residues: CASSGTQEARYF. DNA for the CDR3: TGTGCCAGCAGTGGAACCCAGGAGGCCCGGTACTTC.

The sample holds many counts of this clonotype. The chain links TRBV20-1 to TRBJ2-2; perhaps TRBD2 as D (6 bases). Germline CDR1 DFQATT, CDR2 SNEGSKA (reference sequence). V lost 3 bases to trimming and J lost 3 bases, with 11 bases between them. The CDR3 spans 14 residues. The CDR3 nucleotides are TGCAGTGCTAGGAGGCGGGGTTACACCGGGGAGCTGTTTTTT. Translating it yields CSARRRGYTGELFF.

This clonotype occurred many times. V gene TRBV7-2 combines with J gene TRBJ1-2, with D uncertain. The CDR3 is made up of 13 amino acids. Germline-derived CDR1 and CDR2 are SGHTA and FQGNSA. The ends were cut back, 5 bases at V and 6 bases at J, with 13 bases in the middle. The chain's CDR3 is CASSPGSDNGYTF. CDR3 DNA: TGTGCCAGCAGCCCCGGGAGCGATAATGGCTACACCTTC. The complete variable domain, with remaining parts taken from reference TRBV7-2 and TRBJ1-2, reads GAGVSQSPSNKVTEKGKDVELRCDPISGHTALYWYRQSLGQGLEFLIYFQGNSAPDKSGLPSDRFSAERTGGSVSTLTIQRTQQEDSAVYLCASSPGSDNGYTFGSGTRLTVV.

This clonotype was seen only a few times. The CDR3 DNA reads TGTGCCAGCAGTTTTTCCTCCGGGGCGCCCTCTGGAAACACCATATATTTT. Amino acid sequence: CASSFSSGAPSGNTIYF. The chain recombines TRBV6-1 with TRBJ1-3; D may be TRBD1 (5 bases). CDR1 is MNHNS and CDR2 is SASEGT in the germline V gene. The germline V and J ends were trimmed by 5 bases and 0 bases, with 17 bases remaining between them. The CDR3 spans 17 residues.

This clonotype was recorded many times. The chain is built from TRBV11-2 and TRBJ2-1, with 11 bases aligning to TRBD2. The CDR3 covers 15 residues. V lost 5 bases, J lost 4 bases, and 4 bases stayed unmatched. CDR1 is SGHAT, CDR2 FQNNGV, per germline. The chain's CDR3 is CASSGTSGLYNEQFF. The CDR3 DNA follows: TGTGCCAGCAGCGGGACTAGCGGCTTGTACAATGAGCAGTTCTTC.

In this sample, this clonotype turned up many times. This rearrangement joins TRBV2 to TRBJ2-7; 8 bases agree with TRBD1. The CDR3 has 14 amino acids. The germline V gene encodes CDR1 SNHLY and CDR2 FYNNEI. V shed 4 bases and J 7 bases; nucleotides not matched to a gene: 9. The CDR3 coding sequence is TGTGCCAGCAGTGTGGAGACAGGGGTAGGGGAGCAGTACTTC. It encodes CASSVETGVGEQYF.

In this sample, this clonotype turned up many times. The V call is TRBV20-1, the J call TRBJ2-5; D may be TRBD2 (6 bases). With 7 bases removed from V and 2 bases from J, the gap between germline ends came to 17 bases. CDR3 length equals 14 residues. From germline, CDR1 is DFQATT and CDR2 SNEGSKA (reference sequence). The CDR3 sequence: CSGGGDDGQETQYF. CDR3 nucleotide sequence: TGCAGTGGTGGAGGGGACGATGGGCAAGAGACCCAGTACTTC.

This clonotype was counted a few times. This may be a read error: a much more frequent sequence differs by one nucleotide. The V gene is TRBV7-8, the J gene TRBJ1-2; D uncertain. This CDR3 has 14 residues. The germline V gene encodes CDR1 SGHVS and CDR2 FQNEAQ. CDR3 sequence: CARSLVGQSYGYTF. The CDR3 region has the DNA TGTGCCCGCAGCTTAGTCGGGCAGTCTTATGGCTACACCTTC.